These 2 T cell receptor beta chains share one sample of origin, sequenced in a study of blood T cell repertoires in COVID-19. Sequenced by immunoSEQ multiplex PCR; TCRdb stores in-frame clones only, minus some. Among approximately 150,000 clones, less than 90% were seen once, and the ten largest hold approximately 7.7%. Sequenced sample: PBMCs or T cells enriched from blood (not recorded which). These receptors were obtained from a woman aged 50 to 60 who had recovered from COVID-19.

The chain has TRBV7-2 and TRBJ1-1; D possibly corresponds to TRBD1 (5 bases). The germline V and J ends were trimmed by 5 bases and 11 bases, with 12 bases remaining between them. Germline CDR1 and CDR2: SGHTA and FQGNSA. CDR3 length equals 11 residues. The CDR3 DNA reads TGTGCCAGCAGCCAAGGGGTTAGGGCTTTCTTT. Protein: CASSQGVRAFF.

V usage is TRBV25-1 and J usage is TRBJ2-2; 8 bases match TRBD1. Losses at the gene ends were 6 bases for V and 3 bases for J; bases not matched to a gene: 3. The CDR3 has 14 residues. Germline V gene lookup returns CDR1 MGHDK and CDR2 SYGVNS. CDR3 residues: CASRGQAYTGELFF. The DNA for the CDR3 is TGTGCCAGCAGGGGACAGGCCTACACCGGGGAGCTGTTTTTT. The full variable domain, with the rest looked up from reference TRBV25-1 and TRBJ2-2, is EADIYQTPRYLVIGTGKKITLECSQTMGHDKMYWYQQDPGMELHLIHYSYGVNSTEKGDLSSESTVSRIRTEHFPLTLESARPSHTSQYLCASRGQAYTGELFFGEGSRLTVL.